Below are 19 T cell receptor beta chains sequenced from a single sample in a study of blood T cell repertoires in COVID-19. TCRdb's copy holds only in-frame clones and misses some; the assay was immunoSEQ multiplex PCR. Of about 120,000 clones listed, 70% to 90% are singletons. Specimen: peripheral blood. The source is a young man with acute or convalescent COVID-19.

V is TRBV6-2 or TRBV6-3 and J is TRBJ2-6; TRBD1 agrees at 10 bases. Losses at the gene ends were 4 bases for V and 1 base for J; bases not matched to a gene: 4. There are 17 residues in the CDR3. The V gene's germline CDR1 is MNHEY and CDR2 SVGEGT. The CDR3 DNA sequence: TGTGCCAGCAGTTCGGGACAGGGGTGGTCTGGGGCCAACGTCCTGACTTTC. Protein: CASSSGQGWSGANVLTF.

The chain carries TRBV7-3 and TRBJ2-1; 8 bases are a match to TRBD2. Germline-derived CDR1 and CDR2 are SGHTA and FQGTGA. The CDR3 runs 15 residues. The J segment lost 3 bases and the V segment lost 3 bases, leaving 4 bases of the junction unmatched. The CDR3 spells CASSLLGLDYNEQFF. CDR3 nucleotide sequence: TGTGCCAGCAGCTTGCTGGGACTAGACTACAATGAGCAGTTCTTC.

The chain links TRBV18 to TRBJ1-2, with D perhaps TRBD1 (5 bases). The CDR3 totals 14 residues. Germline values: CDR1 KGHSH, CDR2 LQKENI. V was shortened by 6 bases and J by 1 base, with 12 bases between the two germline ends. CDR3 bases: TGTGCCAGCTCCCCAGACAGACTTAACTATGGCTACACCTTC. Its protein is CASSPDRLNYGYTF.

The rearrangement uses TRBV12-5 and TRBJ1-2, with D possibly TRBD1 on 5 matching bases. There are 14 residues in the CDR3. Trimming left V 6 bases short and J 4 bases short, with 15 bases between. The germline CDR1 and CDR2 sequences are LGHNT and FRNRAP. The CDR3 loop reads CASGPDTRAYGYTF. The CDR3 DNA is TGTGCTAGTGGCCCGGACACTCGGGCCTATGGCTACACCTTC.

V is TRBV15 and J is TRBJ2-3, with 7 nucleotides matching TRBD1. Per the germline V gene, CDR1 is LNHNV and CDR2 is YYDKDF (reference sequence). This CDR3 is built from 17 residues. V lost 0 bases to trimming and J lost 4 bases; unmatched junction nucleotides: 10. DNA for the CDR3: TGTGCCACCAGCAGAGATCGTGGGACAGCTACACCAGATACGCAGTATTTT. Translation gives CATSRDRGTATPDTQYF.

This sequence joins TRBV9 and TRBJ2-1, with unresolved D. There are 14 residues in the CDR3. Per the germline V gene, CDR1 is SGDLS and CDR2 is YYNGEE. V was cut by 0 bases and J by 6 bases, with 10 bases left in between. The CDR3 protein is CASSVDQTINEQFF. The CDR3 nucleotides are TGTGCCAGCAGCGTAGACCAGACAATCAATGAGCAGTTCTTC.

This clone has just one count. V and J are TRBV7-2 and TRBJ2-1; TRBD2 matches 7 bases. J lost 5 bases, V lost 3 bases, and 10 bases had no gene match. CDR1 is SGHTA and CDR2 is FQGNSA in the germline V gene. The CDR3 extends over 16 amino acids. The CDR3 DNA sequence: TGTGCCAGCAGCTTCCCCGCCACCGGGACTAACAATGAGCAGTTCTTC. Protein sequence: CASSFPATGTNNEQFF.

This clone appeared once. The chain has TRBV6-2 or TRBV6-3 and TRBJ1-2; D is unclear. The germline gives CDR1 MNHEY, CDR2 SVGEGT. Deletions cut 2 bases from V and 6 bases from J, with 10 bases between. The CDR3 consists of 13 residues. CDR3 sequence: CASSYPTADGYTF. CDR3 coding DNA: TGTGCCAGCAGTTACCCCACAGCGGATGGCTACACCTTC.

The table lists this clone with a count of one. The genes are TRBV6-6 and TRBJ1-6, with 10 bases aligning to TRBD1. With V trimmed by 7 bases and J by 9 bases, 6 bases remained unmatched. There are 14 residues in the CDR3. Germline CDR1 and CDR2: MNHNY and SVGAGI (reference sequence). CDR3 sequence reads: CASNGQGESSPLHF. The DNA for the CDR3 is TGTGCCAGCAACGGACAGGGGGAGAGTTCACCCCTCCACTTT.

The chain joins TRBV6-5 to TRBJ1-3; no definite D call. CDR3 length: 15 amino acids. Germline CDR1 and CDR2: MNHEY and SVGAGI. Deletions cut 2 bases from V and 0 bases from J, with 8 bases between. The CDR3 DNA is TGTGCCAGCAGTTACGGGCGCCGCTCTGGAAACACCATATATTTT. It encodes CASSYGRRSGNTIYF.

The CDR3 DNA reads as TGTGCCAGCATCCCGACAGGGGGGTACAATGAGCAGTTCTTC. Protein product: CASIPTGGYNEQFF. The genes are TRBV7-2 and TRBJ2-1; 9 nucleotides line up with TRBD1. Germline CDR1 SGHTA, CDR2 FQGNSA. The trim removed 7 bases at V and 4 bases at J, leaving 5 bases unmatched. The CDR3 spans 14 residues.

In this sample, this clone turned up once. The chain joins TRBV7-2 to TRBJ2-1; D remains ambiguous. Germline V gene data show CDR1 as SGHTA and CDR2 as FQGNSA. CDR3 length: 13 residues. V shed 6 bases and J shed 7 bases, with 13 bases lying between them. CDR3 in DNA: TGTGCCAGCAGGGAGTACTCCGGGAATGAGCAGTTCTTC. Its translation is CASREYSGNEQFF.

The rearrangement joins TRBV30 to TRBJ2-5; 13 bases agree with TRBD2. The CDR3 has 16 amino acids. The V and J ends lost 0 bases and 1 base, in that order; junction bases with no gene match: 2. Germline V gives CDR1 GTSNPN, CDR2 SVGIG (reference sequence). Here the CDR3 DNA reads TGTGCCTGGAGTGTACGGACTAGCGGGGGCCAAGAGACCCAGTACTTC. Protein product: CAWSVRTSGGQETQYF.

This clone was counted a few times. The chain has TRBV25-1 and TRBJ2-5; the D gene is possibly TRBD2 (6 bases). The CDR3 contains 15 residues. V gave up 3 bases and J gave up 7 bases, with 18 bases separating them. In germline, CDR1 is MGHDK, CDR2 SYGVNS. In DNA form, the CDR3 reads TGTGCCAGCAGTGACACGGGGGATATCCGTGGGACCCAGTACTTC. It is translated as CASSDTGDIRGTQYF.

The rearrangement joins TRBV18 to TRBJ2-7; the match to TRBD1 covers 9 bases. Germline values: CDR1 KGHSH, CDR2 LQKENI. The CDR3 consists of 14 residues. Trimming at V came to 6 bases and at J to 4 bases, leaving 7 bases not matched to a gene. The DNA of the CDR3 is TGTGCCAGCTCGATTGGACAGGGGAAGTACGAGCAGTACTTC. Translating it yields CASSIGQGKYEQYF.

The V call is TRBV5-6, the J call TRBJ2-7, with 9 bases that match TRBD1. CDR1 and CDR2 (germline): SGHDT, YYEEEE. V gave up 1 base and J gave up 4 bases; unmatched junction bases: 15. The CDR3 is 18 amino acids. The DNA for the CDR3 is TGTGCCAGCAGCTTGCGTAGGGCCACCGGGACAGGGTATTACGAGCAGTACGTC. Amino acids: CASSLRRATGTGYYEQYV.

This chain links TRBV7-2 with TRBJ1-2; TRBD1 agrees at 7 bases. The CDR3 is 16 amino acids. From germline, CDR1 is SGHTA and CDR2 FQGNSA. J lost 6 bases, V lost 1 base, and 11 bases had no gene match. CDR3 nucleotide sequence: TGTGCCAGCAGCTTAGGCTACCGACAGGGTGGTGATGGCTACACCTTC. This translates into CASSLGYRQGGDGYTF.

The chain employs TRBV5-4 and TRBJ2-4; the match to TRBD2 covers 10 bases. Trimming took 0 bases from V and 7 from J; bases not matched to a gene: 7. Germline CDR1 is SGHNT and CDR2 is YYREEE (reference sequence). The CDR3 is 16 amino acids. The CDR3, as DNA: TGTGCCAGCAGCTTGGTGGGGGCTAGCGGGAGTAACATTCAGTACTTC. Protein product: CASSLVGASGSNIQYF. The entire variable domain, with the rest obtained from reference TRBV5-4 and TRBJ2-4, is as follows: ETGVTQSPTHLIKTRGQQVTLRCSSQSGHNTVSWYQQALGQGPQFIFQYYREEENGRGNFPPRFSGLQFPNYSSELNVNALELDDSALYLCASSLVGASGSNIQYFGAGTRLSVL.

The genes are TRBV4-2 and TRBJ1-4; 10 bases map to TRBD1. This CDR3 has 16 residues. Germline V gene sequence: CDR1 LGHNA, CDR2 YNFKEQ. J was trimmed by 9 bases and V by 0 bases; bases with no gene match: 7. CDR3 sequence: CASSQDLGTGAQKLFF. CDR3 sequence (DNA): TGTGCCAGCAGCCAAGATCTTGGGACAGGGGCCCAAAAACTGTTTTTT.